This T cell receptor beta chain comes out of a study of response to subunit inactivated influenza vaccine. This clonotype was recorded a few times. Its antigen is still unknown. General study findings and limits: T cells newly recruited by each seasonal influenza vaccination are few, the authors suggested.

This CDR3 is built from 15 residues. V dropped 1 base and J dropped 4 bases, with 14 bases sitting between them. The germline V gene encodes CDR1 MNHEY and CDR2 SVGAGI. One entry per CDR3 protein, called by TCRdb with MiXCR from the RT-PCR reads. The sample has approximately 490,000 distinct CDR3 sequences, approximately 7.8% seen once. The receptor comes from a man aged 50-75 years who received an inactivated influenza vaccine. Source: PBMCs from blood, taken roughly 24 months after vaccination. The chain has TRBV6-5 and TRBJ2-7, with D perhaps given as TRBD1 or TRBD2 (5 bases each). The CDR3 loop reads CASSYFGLGGYEQYF. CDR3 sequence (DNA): TGTGCCAGCAGTTACTTCGGACTTGGGGGATACGAGCAGTACTTC.